This entry lists 32 T cell receptor beta chains sequenced from one sample in a study of control samples from healthy donors and cancer patients. The method was immunoSEQ multiplex PCR; TCRdb's version includes in-frame clones alone and lacks a portion of them. The sample lists about 49,000 clones, about 86% seen once, with approximately 2.8% in the top ten. The sequenced material came from PBMCs. These receptors were taken from a woman aged 45-65 years with lung cancer.

The chain uses TRBV4-2 and TRBJ2-5; TRBD1 matches 8 bases. Trimming at V came to 0 bases and at J to 5 bases, leaving 8 bases not matched to a gene. The CDR3 length is 16 residues. Germline CDR1 is LGHNA and CDR2 is YNFKEQ. The CDR3 region is CASSQEADRGTETQYF. The CDR3 DNA reads TGTGCCAGCAGCCAAGAGGCTGACAGGGGAACGGAGACCCAGTACTTC.

The V call is TRBV7-2, the J call TRBJ2-1; 11 nucleotides align to TRBD2. The CDR3 extends over 15 amino acids. Trimming removed 8 bases from V and 3 bases from J; junction bases left unmatched: 6. Germline V gene data show CDR1 as SGHTA and CDR2 as FQGNSA. CDR3 DNA: TGTGCCAGCGCCCCACTAGCGGGGGACTACAATGAGCAGTTCTTC. Its protein product is CASAPLAGDYNEQFF. Full variable domain (outside the CDR3, taken from reference TRBV7-2 and TRBJ2-1): GAGVSQSPSNKVTEKGKDVELRCDPISGHTALYWYRQSLGQGLEFLIYFQGNSAPDKSGLPSDRFSAERTGGSVSTLTIQRTQQEDSAVYLCASAPLAGDYNEQFFGPGTRLTVL.

V usage is TRBV11-2 and J usage is TRBJ1-4; D gene ambiguous. The V gene lost 2 bases and the J gene lost 7 bases, with 14 bases spanning the gap. The CDR3 totals 15 residues. CDR1 and CDR2 from the germline V gene are SGHAT and FQNNGV. The CDR3 DNA reads as TGTGCCAGCAGCTTAAATGGGGATAAGGGTGAAAAACTGTTTTTT. Residues: CASSLNGDKGEKLFF.

The chain combines TRBV6-1 with TRBJ2-1; D is possibly TRBD1 (6 bases). Trimming took off 3 bases at V and 2 bases at J, with 11 bases between the two ends. The CDR3 totals 15 residues. The germline gives CDR1 MNHNS, CDR2 SASEGT. The CDR3 sequence: CASSERQGPYNEQFF. The CDR3 DNA reads as TGTGCCAGCAGTGAGCGGCAGGGGCCCTACAATGAGCAGTTCTTC.

As DNA, the CDR3 is TGTGCCAGCAGTCGGGACTACCAAGAGACCCAGTACTTC. Protein sequence: CASSRDYQETQYF. V and J are TRBV12-3 or TRBV12-4 and TRBJ2-5; possibly TRBD2 for D (6 bases). V lost 5 bases and J 0 bases, leaving 7 bases between the germline ends. The CDR3 contains 13 residues.

The count of this clone is one. The J gene is TRBJ2-7, the V gene TRBV7-8, with TRBD1 matching 8 bases. This CDR3 has 14 residues. Per the germline V gene, CDR1 is SGHVS and CDR2 is FQNEAQ. V shed 5 bases and J 2 bases; nucleotides not matched to a gene: 5. CDR3 coding DNA: TGTGCCAGCAGCCAGACAGGGGCAACCTACGAGCAGTACTTC. It translates to CASSQTGATYEQYF.

J is TRBJ1-2 and V is TRBV7-9; D is unclear. Germline values: CDR1 SEHNR, CDR2 FQNEAQ (reference sequence). Trimming stripped 0 bases from V and 2 bases from J, with 10 bases between. CDR3 length: 15 amino acids. The CDR3 spells CASSLARGINYGYTF. CDR3 nucleotides: TGTGCCAGCAGCTTAGCAAGAGGGATCAACTATGGCTACACCTTC.

The chain combines TRBV18 with TRBJ1-1; TRBD1 might be the D (5 bases). Germline CDR1 KGHSH, CDR2 LQKENI. Trimming cost V 3 bases and J 7 bases, with 15 bases left between them. This CDR3 spans 14 amino acids. CDR3 nucleotides: TGTGCCAGCTCACCTACGGGACCGCAGGGTGAAGCTTTCTTT. This codes for CASSPTGPQGEAFF.

The CDR3 bases are TGTGCCAGCTCTCTTAGATCACAGGGGACTGAAGCTTTCTTT. It specifies CASSLRSQGTEAFF. The chain couples TRBV18 to TRBJ1-1; 7 bases agree with TRBD1. The V gene end was trimmed by 6 bases and the J gene end by 5 bases; junction bases not matched to a gene: 9. In germline, CDR1 is KGHSH, CDR2 LQKENI. CDR3 length equals 14 residues. Full variable domain (outside the CDR3, taken from reference TRBV18 and TRBJ1-1): NAGVMQNPRHLVRRRGQEARLRCSPMKGHSHVYWYRQLPEEGLKFMVYLQKENIIDESGMPKERFSAEFPKEGPSILRIQQVVRGDSAAYFCASSLRSQGTEAFFGQGTRLTVV.

This rearrangement joins TRBV7-6 to TRBJ1-1, with D unresolved. The CDR3 sequence is 15 residues long. Germline CDR1 SGHVS, CDR2 FNYEAQ. V was cut by 2 bases and J by 3 bases, with 13 bases left in between. The CDR3 region is CASSLLQVADTEAFF. CDR3 nucleotide sequence: TGTGCCAGCAGCTTACTGCAGGTCGCGGACACTGAAGCTTTCTTT.

V usage is TRBV7-9 and J usage is TRBJ1-1; D remains unclear. V lost 7 bases to trimming and J lost 6 bases, with 15 bases between them. The length of the CDR3 is 13 residues. CDR1 and CDR2 (germline): SEHNR, FQNEAQ (reference sequence). CDR3: CASIPGGKSEAFF. CDR3 DNA: TGTGCCAGCATCCCCGGAGGGAAGTCTGAAGCTTTCTTT. Full variable domain (remainder filled in from reference TRBV7-9 and TRBJ1-1): DTGVSQNPRHKITKRGQNVTFRCDPISEHNRLYWYRQTLGQGPEFLTYFQNEAQLEKSRLLSDRFSAERPKGSFSTLEIQRTEQGDSAMYLCASIPGGKSEAFFGQGTRLTVV.

The chain combines TRBV18 with TRBJ2-7, with 9 positions matching TRBD1. Trimming at V came to 8 bases and at J to 2 bases, leaving 7 bases not matched to a gene. The CDR3 consists of 14 residues. Per germline, CDR1 KGHSH and CDR2 LQKENI. The CDR3 DNA follows: TGTGCCAGCACTCGGACAGGGGTGCCCTACGAGCAGTACTTC. Its protein product is CASTRTGVPYEQYF.

This chain links TRBV5-4 with TRBJ1-6; tentatively, D is TRBD1 (5 bases). Between the trimmed V and J ends, which lost 6 bases and 10 bases, there was a span of 20 bases. The CDR3 length is 15 residues. The germline gives CDR1 SGHNT, CDR2 YYREEE (reference sequence). CDR3 nucleotide sequence: TGTGCCAGCACCCCCGAAGCAAGGGGCGACTCACCCCTCCACTTT. Protein: CASTPEARGDSPLHF. The full variable domain, its missing parts supplied by reference TRBV5-4 and TRBJ1-6, is ETGVTQSPTHLIKTRGQQVTLRCSSQSGHNTVSWYQQALGQGPQFIFQYYREEENGRGNFPPRFSGLQFPNYSSELNVNALELDDSALYLCASTPEARGDSPLHFGNGTRLTVT.

V gene TRBV19 combines with J gene TRBJ1-1; no reliable D call. V was trimmed by 7 bases and J by 1 base, leaving 7 bases between them. The CDR3 length is 12 residues. Germline lookup yields CDR1 LNHDA and CDR2 SQIVND (reference sequence). CDR3 DNA sequence: TGTGCCAGTACAAAAAAGAACACTGAAGCTTTCTTT. Protein sequence: CASTKKNTEAFF.

The chain is built from TRBV5-1 and TRBJ1-3; 7 nucleotides agree with TRBD1. Looked up from germline, CDR1 is SGHRS and CDR2 is YFSETQ. This CDR3 has 16 amino acids. After removal of 3 bases from V and 0 bases from J, the junction contained 6 bases not matched to a gene. CDR3 sequence: CASSSKTGHSGNTIYF. CDR3 sequence (DNA): TGCGCCAGCAGCTCCAAGACAGGGCACTCTGGAAACACCATATATTTT.

This chain uses TRBV20-1 with TRBJ1-2; no clear D. Trimming shortened V by 3 bases and J by 4 bases, and 9 bases separated the two germline ends. The length of the CDR3 is 12 residues. Per the germline V gene, CDR1 is DFQATT and CDR2 is SNEGSKA (reference sequence). CDR3 DNA sequence: TGCAGTGCTAGTCCCGACCCCTATGGCTACACCTTC. Translating it yields CSASPDPYGYTF.

A note on this clone: Additional DNA sequences in this sample encode the identical CDR3. The V gene is TRBV28, the J gene TRBJ1-4, with D unclear. The germline CDR1 and CDR2 sequences are MDHEN and SYDVKM. The CDR3 loop spans 12 amino acids. V lost 6 bases, J lost 8 bases, and 10 bases lay in between. CDR3 residues: CASRSGGEKLFF. CDR3 nucleotide sequence: TGTGCCAGCAGGTCGGGTGGGGAAAAACTGTTTTTT.

The J gene is TRBJ1-1, the V gene TRBV14, with 7 bases identical to TRBD1. J lost 5 bases, V lost 4 bases, and 7 bases had no gene match. CDR1 and CDR2 from the germline V gene are SGHDN and FVKESK. The CDR3 is made up of 14 amino acids. The CDR3 sequence: CASSPIMTGTEAFF. The CDR3 DNA sequence: TGTGCCAGCAGCCCGATCATGACAGGGACTGAAGCTTTCTTT.

This clone occurred a few times. V and J are TRBV9 and TRBJ1-5; weak D call: TRBD1 (6 bases). Germline lookup yields CDR1 SGDLS and CDR2 YYNGEE. Trimming stripped 0 bases from V and 1 base from J, with 14 bases between. The CDR3 consists of 17 residues. The CDR3 region is CASSVDDIGGSNQPQHF. Written as DNA, the CDR3 is TGTGCCAGCAGCGTAGATGATATTGGGGGCAGCAATCAGCCCCAGCATTTT.

This chain links TRBV12-3 or TRBV12-4 with TRBJ1-1; D ambiguous. The length of the CDR3 is 13 residues. V lost 5 bases and J 5 bases, leaving 12 bases between the germline ends. CDR3 nucleotides: TGTGCCAGCAGTCCCCTCCCGGGGACTGAAGCTTTCTTT. Protein product: CASSPLPGTEAFF.

The chain has TRBV3-1 (or the pseudogene TRBV3-2) and TRBJ1-1; tentatively, D is TRBD1 (5 bases). V lost 0 bases to trimming and J lost 1 base, with 15 bases between them. Germline V gene lookup returns CDR1 LGHDT and CDR2 YNNKEL (reference sequence). This CDR3 contains 17 residues. CDR3 sequence (DNA): TGTGCCAGCAGCCAAGAAGGGACGGGTGCTTCGAACACTGAAGCTTTCTTT. This sequence encodes CASSQEGTGASNTEAFF.

The chain employs TRBV18 and TRBJ1-5; D gene ambiguous. From germline, CDR1 is KGHSH and CDR2 LQKENI. V gave up 6 bases and J gave up 0 bases, with 6 bases separating them. CDR3 length: 13 amino acids. CDR3 coding DNA: TGTGCCAGCTCGGGGTATAGCAATCAGCCCCAGCATTTT. Its translation is CASSGYSNQPQHF. Based on the CDR3 plus reference TRBV18 and TRBJ1-5, the full variable domain is NAGVMQNPRHLVRRRGQEARLRCSPMKGHSHVYWYRQLPEEGLKFMVYLQKENIIDESGMPKERFSAEFPKEGPSILRIQQVVRGDSAAYFCASSGYSNQPQHFGDGTRLSIL.

Comments on this clone: Distinct nucleotide sequences in the sample also encode this CDR3. J is TRBJ1-5 and V is TRBV19; unclear D gene. Trimming left V 3 bases short and J 6 bases short, with 6 bases between. From germline, CDR1 is LNHDA and CDR2 SQIVND (reference sequence). This CDR3 spans 12 amino acids. As DNA, the CDR3 is TGTGCCAGTAGTATTTTCGGTCAGCCCCAGCATTTT. It specifies CASSIFGQPQHF. The full variable domain, completed using reference TRBV19 and TRBJ1-5, is DGGITQSPKYLFRKEGQNVTLSCEQNLNHDAMYWYRQDPGQGLRLIYYSQIVNDFQKGDIAEGYSVSREKKESFPLTVTSAQKNPTAFYLCASSIFGQPQHFGDGTRLSIL.

V gene TRBV10-1 combines with J gene TRBJ2-2; the D gene is possibly TRBD2 (6 bases). V lost 2 bases, J lost 2 bases, and 12 bases lay in between. Per the germline V gene, CDR1 is WNHNN and CDR2 is SYGVQD (reference sequence). The CDR3 is 16 amino acids. The CDR3 loop reads CASSEEPGVNTGELFF. DNA of the CDR3: TGCGCCAGCAGTGAGGAGCCGGGAGTAAACACCGGGGAGCTGTTTTTT.

The table lists this clone with a count of one. This chain joins TRBV19 and TRBJ1-2, with D uncertain. This CDR3 region has 14 residues. The germline gives CDR1 LNHDA, CDR2 SQIVND (reference sequence). V dropped 3 bases and J dropped 3 bases, with 11 bases sitting between them. In DNA, the CDR3 is TGTGCCAGTAGTATTGTTTCGGGTGACTATGGCTACACCTTC. It yields the protein CASSIVSGDYGYTF.

The gene calls are TRBV7-3 and TRBJ1-2; perhaps TRBD1 as D (5 bases). Germline CDR1 is SGHTA and CDR2 is FQGTGA. V dropped 4 bases and J dropped 5 bases, with 17 bases sitting between them. This CDR3 spans 15 amino acids. CDR3 nucleotide sequence: TGTGCCAGCAGCTCTTGGGGGGAAGCAGGGTATGGCTACACCTTC. Its protein is CASSSWGEAGYGYTF.

The V gene is TRBV7-3, the J gene TRBJ1-2, with 11 bases fitting TRBD1. V was clipped by 4 bases and J by 8 bases; unmatched bases: 6. The CDR3 runs 14 residues. Germline assignment: CDR1 SGHTA and CDR2 FQGTGA. The CDR3 here is CASSSPDRGPGYTF. In DNA, the CDR3 is TGTGCCAGCAGCTCGCCGGACAGGGGGCCGGGCTACACCTTC. The full variable domain, completed using reference TRBV7-3 and TRBJ1-2, is GAGVSQTPSNKVTEKGKYVELRCDPISGHTALYWYRQSLGQGPEFLIYFQGTGAADDSGLPNDRFFAVRPEGSVSTLKIQRTERGDSAVYLCASSSPDRGPGYTFGSGTRLTVV.

The rearrangement joins TRBV6-5 to TRBJ2-2; 10 bases are a match to TRBD1. With V trimmed by 11 bases and J by 7 bases, 1 base remained unmatched. CDR1 is MNHEY and CDR2 is SVGAGI in the germline V gene. There are 11 residues in the CDR3. The CDR3 sequence is CAGQGDGELFF. CDR3 nucleotides: TGTGCCGGACAGGGGGACGGGGAGCTGTTTTTT.

The chain uses TRBV10-3 and TRBJ2-2; 8 bases fit TRBD2. Germline V gene sequence: CDR1 ENHRY, CDR2 SYGVKD. Trimming took 9 bases from V and 4 from J; bases not matched to a gene: 4. The CDR3 runs 13 residues. In DNA form, the CDR3 reads TGTGCCATAAGCGGGGGAGGCACCGGGGAGCTGTTTTTT. It codes for CAISGGGTGELFF.

V and J are TRBV19 and TRBJ1-5, with 7 bases fitting TRBD1. V lost 7 bases to trimming and J lost 2 bases; unmatched junction nucleotides: 5. This CDR3 is 14 amino acids long. The germline V gene has CDR1 LNHDA and CDR2 SQIVND (reference sequence). CDR3 coding DNA: TGTGCCAGTATTAACAGGGGAGGCAATCAGCCCCAGCATTTT. Translated, it gives CASINRGGNQPQHF.

This chain links TRBV11-2 with TRBJ1-1, with 8 bases identical to TRBD1. Germline assignment: CDR1 SGHAT and CDR2 FQNNGV. The CDR3 has 17 residues. With V trimmed by 1 base and J by 2 bases, 9 bases remained unmatched. The CDR3 reads CASSLGGRDRPNTEAFF. The CDR3 DNA follows: TGTGCCAGCAGCTTAGGGGGCCGGGACAGGCCTAACACTGAAGCTTTCTTT.

The chain employs TRBV5-4 and TRBJ2-2; 16 bases map to TRBD2. CDR1 SGHNT and CDR2 YYREEE come from the germline V gene (reference sequence). The CDR3 is made up of 18 amino acids. V was clipped by 5 bases and J by 1 base; unmatched bases: 5. The CDR3 sequence: CASSAGTSGGVNTGELFF. CDR3 DNA sequence: TGTGCCAGCAGTGCCGGGACTAGCGGGGGGGTGAACACCGGGGAGCTGTTTTTT.